The 5 T cell receptor beta chains presented below share a single source sample, sequenced in a study of T cells after yellow fever vaccination. TCRdb re-called the 5' RACE reads with MiXCR, one entry per CDR3 protein. Found here are 200,000 to 300,000 distinct CDR3 sequences, roughly 6.8% of them singletons; the top ten hold about 1%. The sequencing here drew on CD4+ T cells sorted from PBMCs, taken on the day of the yellow fever booster vaccination. These receptors all stem from a man aged 30-40 years who received the YFV17D yellow fever vaccine.

The chain joins TRBV11-2 to TRBJ2-1, with 14 bases lining up with TRBD2. The CDR3 loop spans 18 amino acids. Germline V CDR1 and CDR2: SGHAT, FQNNGV. With 2 bases clipped from V and 6 bases from J, the junction kept 9 bases outside the gene matches. The CDR3 here is CASSLKGAGTSGSNEQFF. In DNA form, the CDR3 reads TGTGCCAGCAGCTTAAAGGGGGCCGGGACTAGCGGGAGCAATGAGCAGTTCTTC. Variable domain in full (rest from reference TRBV11-2 and TRBJ2-1): EAGVAQSPRYKIIEKRQSVAFWCNPISGHATLYWYQQILGQGPKLLIQFQNNGVVDDSQLPKDRFSAERLKGVDSTLKIQPAKLEDSAVYLCASSLKGAGTSGSNEQFFGPGTRLTVL.

This clonotype was counted at least ten times. This sequence joins TRBV7-2 and TRBJ2-7; no clear D. This CDR3 region has 13 residues. V was shortened by 3 bases and J by 1 base, with 7 bases between the two germline ends. CDR1 is SGHTA and CDR2 is FQGNSA in the germline V gene. CDR3 nucleotide sequence: TGTGCCAGCAGCTTCCGGGCTTCCTACGAGCAGTACTTC. Encoded protein: CASSFRASYEQYF.

The sample holds many counts of this clonotype. This chain connects TRBV20-1 to TRBJ2-7; 8 positions match TRBD2. J lost 0 bases, V lost 5 bases, and 6 bases had no gene match. Germline V lookup: CDR1 DFQATT, CDR2 SNEGSKA (reference sequence). CDR3 length: 14 residues. CDR3 sequence reads: CSALAGAGSYEQYF. CDR3 in DNA: TGCAGTGCTCTAGCGGGTGCCGGCTCCTACGAGCAGTACTTC.

A few counts support this clonotype. The chain couples TRBV29-1 to TRBJ1-3, with D maybe TRBD1 (6 bases). Germline lookup yields CDR1 SQVTM and CDR2 ANQGSEA. The CDR3 is made up of 16 amino acids. With 7 bases removed from V and 2 bases from J, the gap between germline ends came to 21 bases. In DNA form, the CDR3 reads TGCAGCGCTAACTCGGGTACAGGGCGTACTGGAAACACCATATATTTT. This translates into CSANSGTGRTGNTIYF.

This clonotype was seen many times. The chain carries TRBV20-1 and TRBJ2-3; D is uncertain. CDR1 and CDR2 from the germline V gene are DFQATT and SNEGSKA (reference sequence). This CDR3 is built from 9 residues. Trimming took 4 bases from V and 6 from J, leaving 2 bases between them. The CDR3 DNA is TGCAGTGCTACTGATACGCAGTATTTT. This codes for CSATDTQYF.